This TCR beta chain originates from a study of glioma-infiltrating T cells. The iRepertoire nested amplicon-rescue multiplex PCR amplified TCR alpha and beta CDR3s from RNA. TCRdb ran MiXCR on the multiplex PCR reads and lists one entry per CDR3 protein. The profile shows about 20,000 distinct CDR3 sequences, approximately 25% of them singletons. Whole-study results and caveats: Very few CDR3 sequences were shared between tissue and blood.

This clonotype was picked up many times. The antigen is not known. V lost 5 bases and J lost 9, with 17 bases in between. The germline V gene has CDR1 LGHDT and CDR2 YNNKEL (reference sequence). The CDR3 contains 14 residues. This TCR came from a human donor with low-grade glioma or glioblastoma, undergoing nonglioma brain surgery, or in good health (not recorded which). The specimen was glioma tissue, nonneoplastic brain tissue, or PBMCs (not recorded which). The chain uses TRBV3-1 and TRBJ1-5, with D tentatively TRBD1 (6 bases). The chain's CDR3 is CASSFGQKGMPQHF. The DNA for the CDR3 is TGTGCCAGCAGCTTCGGACAGAAGGGAATGCCCCAGCATTTT.